This T cell receptor (beta chain) appears in the sequencing data of a study of blood T cell repertoires in COVID-19 (dated by TCRdb to about 2020). In terms of the full investigation: Collaborator samples came from the United States, Italy and Spain and covered acute and convalescent phases of COVID-19. Deeply sampled blood TCRbeta repertoires from subjects exposed to, actively infected with, or recovered from COVID-19 were included in the dataset. Sample metadata almost always included a de-identified subject ID, COVID-19 status, age in years and sex. Where HLA class I and class II types were available, the types were taken from metadata supplied by the sample provider, not from assay-based typing. The repertoires were made available in a free public database intended to serve as a resource for research on the immune response to SARS-CoV-2. Samples were obtained from the ongoing ImmuneRACE study (first 160 participants) and from approximately 1,200 subjects provided by 6 global collaborators. The prospective study material was composed of cDNA or gDNA derived from T cells, B-cell-depleted T cells, or PBMCs. Here is what the overall study found, with its caveats: The amount of clinical and demographic metadata varied by source and participant and was provided uncurated.

A word on this clone: There is no known antigen for this receptor. No qualities accompany the bases; no much larger clone lies one base away.

TCRbeta CDR3 regions were amplified from genomic DNA by means of the immunoSEQ Assay, a bias-controlled multiplex PCR. From the authors' description of their analysis: Within the assay, amplification of reference gene primers was used to estimate how many nucleated cells each sample contained. To quantify the absolute abundance of each unique TCRbeta CDR3 rearrangement, sequence reads were collapsed and filtered. For each sample, productive Simpson clonality was calculated by taking the square root of Simpson's diversity index across productive rearrangements. This is the immuneACCESS table as TCRdb keeps it, with only in-frame sequences that have V and J called. A part of the clones is gone; compared with another copy, unresolved V genes explain less than half, and the rest is unexplained. The V and J calls and clone size come from that table; D and trimming were worked out from the DNA. The sample table contains fewer than 650,000 clones; only one count was recorded for roughly 91% of them. The ten largest clones add up to about 8% of the sample.

At one collaborating source in Seattle, patients were enrolled during active infection and were followed longitudinally through the course of disease. The collaborating institutions used their own protocols to collect whole blood in K2EDTA tubes. For TCRbeta analysis, collaborators shipped samples as frozen whole blood, isolated PBMCs, or DNA extracted from either of those sample types. Unmatched junction bases come to 14, with V trimmed by 6 bases and J by 5 bases. The CDR3 contains 16 residues, cysteine and phenylalanine counted. This entry keeps only the CDR3 DNA: 48 bases, framed from base 1. CDR1 and CDR2 (SGHRS, YFSETQ) derive from the germline V gene.

The chain was built from TRBV5-1 and TRBJ2-3, and 8 junction bases match TRBD2. Sequenced: peripheral blood. The sequence was collected from a woman aged 45-65 years with COVID-19, enrolled during active disease. The CDR3: CASTPSGGGRGDTQYF. The DNA sequence reads TGCGCCAGCACGCCGTCAGGCGGGGGGCGTGGAGATACGCAGTATTTT.